These T cell receptor beta chains were read from a single sample in a study of blood T cell repertoires in COVID-19. TCRdb's table, derived via immunoSEQ multiplex PCR, lists solely in-frame clones and lacks some. The data show roughly 320,000 clones, 85% to 95% seen once. What was sequenced was PBMCs or T cells enriched from blood (not recorded which). These receptors originate from a woman in her 30s who had been exposed to COVID-19. Both conserved end residues are part of each CDR3. The D gene is left open where the match is weak.

CDR3aa: CASSEKRNTEAFF; v_gene: TRBV6-1; d_gene: -; j_gene: TRBJ1-1
CDR3aa: CASSTGERAFF; v_gene: TRBV6-9; d_gene: TRBD1; j_gene: TRBJ1-1
CDR3aa: CASTGGPGEQYF; v_gene: TRBV6-5; d_gene: -; j_gene: TRBJ2-7
CDR3aa: CASTELGGYSGELFF; v_gene: TRBV2; d_gene: -; j_gene: TRBJ2-2
CDR3aa: CASSDTTVPSYNSPLHF; v_gene: TRBV6-1; d_gene: -; j_gene: TRBJ1-6
CDR3aa: CASTPDRGRGEAFF; v_gene: TRBV2; d_gene: TRBD1; j_gene: TRBJ1-1
CDR3aa: CASSLETVGTEAFF; v_gene: TRBV11-1; d_gene: -; j_gene: TRBJ1-1
CDR3aa: CASSPMRSNQPQHF; v_gene: TRBV7-7; d_gene: -; j_gene: TRBJ1-5
CDR3aa: CASSLRVASGEFTDTQYF; v_gene: TRBV11-2; d_gene: TRBD2; j_gene: TRBJ2-3
CDR3aa: CASSLLGGAVGTEAFF; v_gene: TRBV4-1; d_gene: -; j_gene: TRBJ1-1
CDR3aa: CASSPTQLTRGGDTQYF; v_gene: TRBV4-1; d_gene: -; j_gene: TRBJ2-3
CDR3aa: CASSRQSNTEAFF; v_gene: TRBV5-5; d_gene: -; j_gene: TRBJ1-1
CDR3aa: CASSLAGGYYNEQFF; v_gene: TRBV5-1; d_gene: -; j_gene: TRBJ2-1
CDR3aa: CASSPSRQYGYTF; v_gene: TRBV2; d_gene: -; j_gene: TRBJ1-2
CDR3aa: CASSLFLPLGGLSTDTQYF; v_gene: TRBV27; d_gene: -; j_gene: TRBJ2-3
CDR3aa: CASSLAPRGFTDTQYF; v_gene: TRBV5-6; d_gene: TRBD2; j_gene: TRBJ2-3
CDR3aa: CASSTQTRDNSPLHF; v_gene: TRBV19; d_gene: -; j_gene: TRBJ1-6
CDR3aa: CAIHRGCQPQHF; v_gene: TRBV10-1; d_gene: -; j_gene: TRBJ1-5
CDR3aa: CASSAHGGGWLNTGELFF; v_gene: TRBV7-7; d_gene: TRBD2; j_gene: TRBJ2-2
CDR3aa: CATSRVGQGSTDTQYF; v_gene: TRBV15; d_gene: TRBD1; j_gene: TRBJ2-3
CDR3aa: CASSLGGTYGSYEQYF; v_gene: TRBV5-5; d_gene: -; j_gene: TRBJ2-7
CDR3aa: CASSLAQGSGRLFF; v_gene: TRBV7-2; d_gene: -; j_gene: TRBJ1-4
CDR3aa: CASSLTGSLSGNTIYF; v_gene: TRBV7-6; d_gene: TRBD1; j_gene: TRBJ1-3
CDR3aa: CASSPRRRCGSNQPQHF; v_gene: TRBV6-4; d_gene: -; j_gene: TRBJ1-5
CDR3aa: CASSSGWDTGELFF; v_gene: TRBV27; d_gene: -; j_gene: TRBJ2-2
CDR3aa: CATSGPTRATQETQYF; v_gene: TRBV24-1; d_gene: -; j_gene: TRBJ2-5
CDR3aa: CASSRLTGNQSPLHF; v_gene: TRBV5-1; d_gene: -; j_gene: TRBJ1-6